This is a list of T cell receptor beta chains from one sample in a study of T cells in Graves' hyperthyroidism and ophthalmopathy. Each CDR3 protein is one row after TCRdb ran MiXCR on the multiplex PCR reads. The repertoire holds a few hundred thousand distinct CDR3 sequences, 15% to 20% seen once, with 35% to 45% in the top ten. The source material was blood. The receptors shown here come from a man aged 18 to 35 with Graves' ophthalmopathy. The CDR3 runs from the conserved cysteine through the conserved F or W. A D gene is named only where the DNA matches it firmly. For some rows the clone size is stated as once, few or many, or as a class when expanded; others skip it.

clone_size	d_call	v_call	j_call	cdr3_nt	cdr3_aa
many	NA	TRBV10-2	TRBJ1-2	TGCGCCAGCAGTGAGGCAGGCAGGGTAGACTATGGCTACACCTTC	CASSEAGRVDYGYTF
few	NA	TRBV27	TRBJ1-2	TGTGCCAGCAGTTACGTTGGGGGCCGAAACTATGGCTACACCTTC	CASSYVGGRNYGYTF
many	TRBD1	TRBV11-1	TRBJ2-3	TGTGCCAGCAGCTTAGACAGGGGCGACACAGATACGCAGTATTTT	CASSLDRGDTDTQYF
NA	TRBD1	TRBV18	TRBJ2-7	TGTGCCAGCTCACCGTTGGGGACAGGGAGCTACGAGCAGTACTTC	CASSPLGTGSYEQYF
NA	NA	TRBV27	TRBJ1-2	TGTGCCACCTGGGGGAGGGATGGCTATGGCTACACCTTC	CATWGRDGYGYTF
few	NA	TRBV27	TRBJ1-2	TGTGCCAGCAACCCCCTCCCCCCCCCTGGCAGGGCGGATGGCTACACCTTC	CASNPLPPPGRADGYTF
NA	NA	TRBV13	TRBJ1-2	TGTGCCAGCAGCTTGGGCCAGGGAAGCTATGGCTACGCCTTC	CASSLGQGSYGYAF
NA	TRBD1	TRBV7-3	TRBJ2-2	TGTGCCAGCAGCTCGTACAGGGGGATCGACACCGGGGAGCTGTTTTTT	CASSSYRGIDTGELFF
NA	TRBD2	TRBV5-5	TRBJ2-3	TGTGCCAGCAGCCGGGACGGCGGGGGGGCATCAGATACGCAGTATTTT	CASSRDGGGASDTQYF
many	NA	TRBV12-3/TRBV12-4	TRBJ2-3	TGTGCCAGCAGCTGGTCTCGAGACGGGCGCGACGTAGATACGCAGTATTTT	CASSWSRDGRDVDTQYF
many	NA	TRBV7-9	TRBJ2-1	TGTGCCAGCAGCTTAGACATCGGGAATGAGCAGTTCTTC	CASSLDIGNEQFF
NA	NA	TRBV6-2/TRBV6-3	TRBJ1-2	TGTGCCAGCAGAACACGGGACGCTAACTATGGCTACACCTTC	CASRTRDANYGYTF
many	NA	TRBV12-3/TRBV12-4	TRBJ2-3	TGTGCCAGCAGTCAACTGGGGGGCTTCACAGATACGCAGTATTTT	CASSQLGGFTDTQYF
many	TRBD2	TRBV2	TRBJ2-3	TGTGCCAGCAGTACGGACATGGCGACTAGCGGGGGCACAGATACGCAGTATTTT	CASSTDMATSGGTDTQYF
NA	NA	TRBV6-5	TRBJ2-1	TGTGCCAGCAGTTATGGGGGGGCCGGTCTGTACAATGAGCAGTTCTTC	CASSYGGAGLYNEQFF
many	NA	TRBV24-1	TRBJ2-3	TGTGCCACCAGTGATTGGGACCCCGCAGGCACAGATACGCAGTATTTT	CATSDWDPAGTDTQYF
NA	TRBD2	TRBV6-2/TRBV6-3	TRBJ2-5	TGTGCCAGCAGTTCATCTAGCGGGGGTATCGGGGCCCAGTACTTC	CASSSSSGGIGAQYF
few	NA	TRBV12-3/TRBV12-4	TRBJ1-2	TGTGCCAGCAGCTGGGGGGGCGACTATGGCTACACCTTC	CASSWGGDYGYTF
few	TRBD1	TRBV10-2	TRBJ2-7	TGCGCCAGCAGGGGGACAGGCCCCTACGAGCAGTACTTC	CASRGTGPYEQYF
NA	NA	TRBV9	TRBJ1-5	TGTGCCAGCAGCTACACAGGGTACAATCAGCCCCAGCATTTT	CASSYTGYNQPQHF
many	NA	TRBV6-1	TRBJ2-2	TGTGCCAGCTCGAAGGAGCGCACCGGGGAGCTGTTTTTT	CASSKERTGELFF
many	NA	TRBV27	TRBJ1-1	TGTGCCAGCAGTTTAATTCCGGGGGCAAGGATGAACACTGAAGCTTTCTTT	CASSLIPGARMNTEAFF
NA	NA	TRBV6-1	TRBJ1-1	TGTGCCAGCACCGGATATCTGGGGACGGCTTTCTTT	CASTGYLGTAFF
few	TRBD1	TRBV28	TRBJ1-2	TGTGCCAGCAGTTTAGGGACAGTTATGGAGGGCTACACCTTC	CASSLGTVMEGYTF
NA	NA	TRBV20-1	TRBJ1-5	TGCAGTGCGGGTAACCAGGGAGGTCAGCCCCAGCATTTT	CSAGNQGGQPQHF
NA	TRBD2	TRBV18	TRBJ2-5	TGTGCCAGCTCACCATGGGCTCGGGGGGAAGAGACCCAGTACTTC	CASSPWARGEETQYF
many	TRBD2	TRBV12-3/TRBV12-4	TRBJ2-3	TGTGCCAGCAGTGGTCTCACGGGGGGGTTAAGGACTGCAGATACGCAGTATTTT	CASSGLTGGLRTADTQYF
once	TRBD2	TRBV2	TRBJ2-1	TGTGCCAGCAGCTCCGGTGGGAGCGGGGGTTACAATGAGCAGCTCTTC	CASSSGGSGGYNEQLF
NA	NA	TRBV11-2	TRBJ1-6	TGTGCCAGCAGCCCCCCCAGCAGAGACTATAATTCACCCCTCCACTTT	CASSPPSRDYNSPLHF
many	NA	TRBV5-1	TRBJ1-5	TGCGCCAGCAGCTTGACCGCCGATCAGCCCCAGCATTTT	CASSLTADQPQHF
many	NA	TRBV11-2	TRBJ1-1	TGTGCCAGCGGACAAGCAGGGGATGCTGAAGCTTTCTTT	CASGQAGDAEAFF
NA	NA	TRBV5-5	TRBJ1-2	TGTGCCAGCAGCTCCCAGTCGGCTGGCTACACCTTC	CASSSQSAGYTF
many	NA	TRBV28	TRBJ1-3	TGTGCCAGCAGTTTGCCAGGGAATACTGGAAACACCATATATTTT	CASSLPGNTGNTIYF
many	TRBD2	TRBV12-3/TRBV12-4	TRBJ2-3	TGTGCCAGCAGTCCCATGGGGGGGGCAGATACGCAGTATTTT	CASSPMGGADTQYF
many	NA	TRBV7-9	TRBJ1-1	TGTGCCAGCAGCTTAGACGTTGAAGCTTTCTTT	CASSLDVEAFF
many	NA	TRBV6-1	TRBJ2-7	TGTGCCAGCAGCTCTCGAGGGCAGGCTCGCTACGAGCAGTACTTC	CASSSRGQARYEQYF
NA	NA	TRBV5-8	TRBJ2-7	TGTGCCAGCAGCTTGAGGCCGGTCGAGCAGTACTTC	CASSLRPVEQYF
many	NA	TRBV5-8	TRBJ2-5	TGTGCCAGCAGCTTGCAAACAGGCCAAGAGACCCAGTACTTC	CASSLQTGQETQYF
many	NA	TRBV19	TRBJ1-1	TGTGCCAGTAGCTCTGGGGGGCCTGAAGCTTTCTTT	CASSSGGPEAFF
NA	TRBD1	TRBV2	TRBJ1-1	TGTGCCAGCAGCGCCCACCGGGACAGGAGGGAGGGCACTGAAGCTTTCTTT	CASSAHRDRREGTEAFF
few	NA	TRBV9	TRBJ2-7	TGTGCCAGCAGCTCCCGACCGGGCCATAGGGACGAGCAGTACTTC	CASSSRPGHRDEQYF
NA	NA	TRBV20-1	TRBJ1-1	TGCAGTGCTAGGGGGTCGCGATCCCTTGAAGCTTTCTTT	CSARGSRSLEAFF
many	NA	TRBV6-1	TRBJ1-5	TGTGCCAGCGGGCAGGGGAGCAATCAGCCCCAGCATTTT	CASGQGSNQPQHF
NA	NA	TRBV18	TRBJ2-5	TGTGCCAGCTCACCGGGCGAACGCGAGACCCAGTACTTC	CASSPGERETQYF
NA	NA	TRBV7-6	TRBJ1-4	TGTGCCAGCTCCCTTTTCAGGGATGAAAAACTGTTTTTT	CASSLFRDEKLFF